A single sample gave rise to the 10 T cell receptor beta chains below, sequenced in a study of OX40 agonist ivuxolimab in advanced cancers. Sequencing was performed with immunoSEQ multiplex PCR; in TCRdb, only in-frame clones are kept and a portion is missing. The sample consists of just over 95,000 clones, around 90% of them appearing once. This specimen was CD4+ or CD8+ T cells sorted from blood, taken in a trial of the OX40 agonist ivuxolimab. These receptors all stem from an adult with an advanced solid tumor such as melanoma, head and neck, liver or kidney cancer.

The chain couples TRBV29-1 to TRBJ2-1; 10 bases agree with TRBD1. With V trimmed by 4 bases and J by 7 bases, 4 bases remained unmatched. The CDR3 sequence is 13 residues long. Germline V gives CDR1 SQVTM, CDR2 ANQGSEA. The CDR3 DNA sequence: TGCAGCGTTGGGGACAGGGGCTGGAATGAGCAGTTCTTC. It is translated as CSVGDRGWNEQFF.

Points on this clone: This specimen includes other DNA sequences encoding the same CDR3. The V call is TRBV5-1, the J call TRBJ1-2; D gene uncertain. V gave up 0 bases and J gave up 4 bases, with 7 bases separating them. CDR1 is SGHRS, CDR2 YFSETQ, per germline. This CDR3 is built from 13 residues. In DNA form, the CDR3 reads TGCGCCAGCAGCTTGGGTGGTGGCTATGGCTACACCTTC. This encodes CASSLGGGYGYTF.

The chain employs TRBV5-6 and TRBJ2-1; D call uncertain. Looked up from germline, CDR1 is SGHDT and CDR2 is YYEEEE. The CDR3 consists of 11 residues. Trimming took off 5 bases at V and 10 bases at J, with 10 bases between the two ends. The CDR3 is CASSMTNEQFF. The CDR3, as DNA: TGTGCCAGCAGTATGACAAACGAGCAGTTCTTC.

The rearrangement links TRBV2 to TRBJ2-7, with 9 positions matching TRBD1. This CDR3 has 14 residues. V lost 7 bases to trimming and J lost 2 bases; unmatched junction nucleotides: 6. CDR1 is SNHLY and CDR2 is FYNNEI in the germline V gene. The CDR3 coding sequence is TGTGCCAGCACACAGGGGGCTCCCCCCTACGAGCAGTACTTC. This codes for CASTQGAPPYEQYF.

The chain combines TRBV11-2 with TRBJ2-1; a possible D gene is TRBD2 (5 bases). Germline V CDR1 and CDR2: SGHAT, FQNNGV. The CDR3 contains 15 residues. The V and J ends lost 1 base and 5 bases respectively, with 12 bases between them. The CDR3 loop is CASSLVDYTHNEQFF. The CDR3 DNA reads TGTGCCAGCAGCTTAGTCGACTACACGCACAATGAGCAGTTCTTC.

The V call is TRBV15, the J call TRBJ2-1, with D perhaps given as TRBD1 or TRBD2 (5 bases each). V was trimmed by 2 bases and J by 9 bases, leaving 23 bases between them. The CDR3 has 17 residues. The germline gives CDR1 LNHNV, CDR2 YYDKDF (reference sequence). The CDR3 sequence: CATSRTRGPASVGEQFF. CDR3 bases: TGTGCCACCAGCAGAACTAGGGGACCCGCCTCGGTCGGTGAGCAGTTCTTC.

The chain links TRBV29-1 to TRBJ2-5; 8 nucleotides align to TRBD2. This CDR3 has 12 residues. CDR1 is SQVTM, CDR2 ANQGSEA, per germline. Germline trimming cut 5 bases from V and 9 bases from J; bases unmatched to any gene: 8. In nucleotides, the CDR3 is TGCAGCGTTCGGGGGGGTCCGGACGCCCAGTACTTC. This encodes CSVRGGPDAQYF.

In DNA form, the CDR3 reads TGTGCCAGCAGTCCACTAGCGGGAGTCCCCGGGAGATTGGGCGAGCAGTACTTC. As protein: CASSPLAGVPGRLGEQYF. This chain connects TRBV27 to TRBJ2-7; 11 bases fit TRBD2. Germline CDR1 and CDR2: MNHEY and SMNVEV (reference sequence). This CDR3 is built from 18 residues. V shed 5 bases, J shed 6 bases, and the junction held 18 bases outside the gene matches.

The V and J genes are TRBV18 and TRBJ1-2, with 7 nucleotides matching TRBD1. The CDR3 contains 11 residues. Germline V gives CDR1 KGHSH, CDR2 LQKENI. With V trimmed by 3 bases and J by 10 bases, 2 bases remained unmatched. This CDR3 is CASSPDRDYTF. In nucleotides, the CDR3 is TGTGCCAGCTCACCCGACAGGGACTACACCTTC. Full variable domain (outside the CDR3, taken from reference TRBV18 and TRBJ1-2): NAGVMQNPRHLVRRRGQEARLRCSPMKGHSHVYWYRQLPEEGLKFMVYLQKENIIDESGMPKERFSAEFPKEGPSILRIQQVVRGDSAAYFCASSPDRDYTFGSGTRLTVV.

The chain joins TRBV7-8 to TRBJ2-7; the D call may be TRBD1 or TRBD2 (5 bases each). This CDR3 has 13 amino acids. Germline V gene sequence: CDR1 SGHVS, CDR2 FQNEAQ. The V gene lost 4 bases and the J gene lost 1 base, with 8 bases spanning the gap. CDR3 residues: CASSSGPSYEQYF. The CDR3 DNA reads as TGTGCCAGCAGCTCGGGACCATCCTACGAGCAGTACTTC.